This TCR beta chain is drawn from a study of shared clonotypes between healthy human individuals. Study-wide points: Investigators expected sequencing depth to affect clonotype sharing among donors.

A deep-level run was used for the assay. Libraries were prepared by immunoSEQ multiplex PCR; TCRdb keeps only in-frame clonotypes and omits some of them. Counted here are about 980,000 clones, less than 85% occurring once; the ten biggest clones make up about 1.5%. Details on this clone: Its antigen is undetermined.

Trimming removed 5 bases at V and 7 bases at J, with 18 bases between. Germline loops: CDR1 MDHEN, CDR2 SYDVKM. The CDR3 consists of 15 residues. Sequencing was done on a sample of memory CD4+ T cells sorted from blood. The subset is: CD45RA-negative fraction. This receptor was taken from a man between 18 and 29 years old in good health. V and J are TRBV28 and TRBJ1-3, with D maybe TRBD1 (5 bases). CDR3 residues: CASSQPREGRNTIYF. CDR3 in DNA: TGTGCCAGCAGTCAACCCAGGGAAGGGAGGAACACCATATATTTT.